This entry is about one T cell receptor (beta chain). Its antigen is unidentified. The source of the sample is a study of shared clonotypes between healthy human individuals. Overall study results and limits: Generation probability values for non-shared clonotypes were lower than those for clonotypes shared by all four donors. The sole specimen, blood, was sampled, and tissue repertoires likely differ.

This CDR3 comprises 15 residues. CDR1 and CDR2 from the germline V gene are KGHSH and LQKENI. The germline V and J ends were trimmed by 2 bases and 6 bases, with 16 bases remaining between them. The table came from immunoSEQ multiplex PCR; TCRdb's copy has only in-frame clones and leaves some out. The sample has around 690,000 clones; around 91% are singletons. The TCR was taken from a man younger than 35 in good health. Some clones in this sample may be carry-over from other donors' samples. This chain uses TRBV18 with TRBJ1-1; weak D call: TRBD1 (5 bases). Sequencing was performed on memory CD8+ T cells from PBMCs. Subset denoted: CD45RO+ cells pooled with CCR7-negative TemRA cells. The CDR3 spells CASSPEGTRRAEAFF. DNA for the CDR3: TGTGCCAGCTCACCAGAGGGGACCCGCCGCGCTGAAGCTTTCTTT.